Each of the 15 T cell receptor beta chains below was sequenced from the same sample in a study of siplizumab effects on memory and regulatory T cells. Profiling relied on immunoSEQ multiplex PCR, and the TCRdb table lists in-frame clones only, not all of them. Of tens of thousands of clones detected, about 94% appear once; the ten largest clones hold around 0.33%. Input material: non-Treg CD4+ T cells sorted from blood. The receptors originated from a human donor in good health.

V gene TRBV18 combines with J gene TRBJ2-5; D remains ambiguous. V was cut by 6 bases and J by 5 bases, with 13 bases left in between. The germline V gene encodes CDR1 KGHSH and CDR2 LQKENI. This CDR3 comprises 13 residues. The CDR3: CASSPGVVETQYF. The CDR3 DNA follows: TGTGCCAGCTCCCCCGGCGTTGTGGAGACCCAGTACTTC. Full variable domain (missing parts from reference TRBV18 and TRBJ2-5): NAGVMQNPRHLVRRRGQEARLRCSPMKGHSHVYWYRQLPEEGLKFMVYLQKENIIDESGMPKERFSAEFPKEGPSILRIQQVVRGDSAAYFCASSPGVVETQYFGPGTRLLVL.

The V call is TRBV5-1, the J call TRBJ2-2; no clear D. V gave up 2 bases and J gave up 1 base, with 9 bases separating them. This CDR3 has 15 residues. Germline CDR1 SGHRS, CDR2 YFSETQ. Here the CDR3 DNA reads TGCGCCAGCAGCTTATTTGGTGAGAACACCGGGGAGCTGTTTTTT. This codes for CASSLFGENTGELFF.

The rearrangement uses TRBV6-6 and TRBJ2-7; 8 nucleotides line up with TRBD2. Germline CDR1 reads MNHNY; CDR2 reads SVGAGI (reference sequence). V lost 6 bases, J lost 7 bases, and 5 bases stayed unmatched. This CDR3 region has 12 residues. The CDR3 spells CASRQTSEEQYF. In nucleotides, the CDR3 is TGTGCCAGCAGACAGACTAGCGAAGAGCAGTACTTC.

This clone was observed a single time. This CDR3 reads CAWRPRSNEKLFF. In nucleotides, the CDR3 is TGTGCCTGGAGGCCCAGGAGTAATGAAAAACTGTTTTTT. This chain connects TRBV30 to TRBJ1-4; D uncertain. Per germline, CDR1 GTSNPN and CDR2 SVGIG (reference sequence). Trimming took off 3 bases at V and 4 bases at J, with 9 bases between the two ends. This CDR3 contains 13 residues.

CDR3 loop: CASSFRTGGDIQYF. The CDR3 DNA sequence: TGTGCCAGCAGCTTCAGGACAGGGGGGGACATTCAGTACTTC. V gene TRBV5-6 combines with J gene TRBJ2-4; TRBD1 matches 10 bases. Trimming took 2 bases from V and 8 from J; bases not matched to a gene: 4. The CDR3 has 14 amino acids. From germline, CDR1 is SGHDT and CDR2 YYEEEE.

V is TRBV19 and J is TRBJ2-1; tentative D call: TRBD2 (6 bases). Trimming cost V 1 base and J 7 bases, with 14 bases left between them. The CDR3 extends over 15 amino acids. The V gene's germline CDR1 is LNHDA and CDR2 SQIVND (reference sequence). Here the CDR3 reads CASSIGQTSHNEQFF. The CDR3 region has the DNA TGTGCCAGTAGTATAGGTCAGACTAGTCATAATGAGCAGTTCTTC.

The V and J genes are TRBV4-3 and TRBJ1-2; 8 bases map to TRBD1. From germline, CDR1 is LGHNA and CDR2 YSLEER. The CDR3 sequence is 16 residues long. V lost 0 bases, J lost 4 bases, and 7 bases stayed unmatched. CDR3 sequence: CASSQERQGRGYGYTF. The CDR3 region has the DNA TGCGCCAGCAGCCAAGAACGACAGGGGAGAGGCTATGGCTACACCTTC.

CDR3 in DNA: TGTGCCAGCAGTTCTACAGATACGCAGTATTTT. Protein: CASSSTDTQYF. J is TRBJ2-3 and V is TRBV28; D remains unclear. The CDR3 consists of 11 residues. Trimming left V 4 bases short and J 3 bases short, with 2 bases between. The V gene's germline CDR1 is MDHEN and CDR2 SYDVKM.

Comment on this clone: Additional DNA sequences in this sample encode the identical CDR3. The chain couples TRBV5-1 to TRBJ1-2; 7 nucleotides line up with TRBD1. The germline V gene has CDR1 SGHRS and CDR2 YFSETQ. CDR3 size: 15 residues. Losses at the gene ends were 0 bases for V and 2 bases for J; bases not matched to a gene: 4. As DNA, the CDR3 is TGCGCCAGCAGCTTGGCTGGGACAGCCAACTATGGCTACACCTTC. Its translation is CASSLAGTANYGYTF.

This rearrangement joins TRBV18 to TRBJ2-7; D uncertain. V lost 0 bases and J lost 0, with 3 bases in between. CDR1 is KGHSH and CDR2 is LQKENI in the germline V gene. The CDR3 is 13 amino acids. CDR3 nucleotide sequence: TGTGCCAGCTCACCACCGGACTCCTACGAGCAGTACTTC. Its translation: CASSPPDSYEQYF. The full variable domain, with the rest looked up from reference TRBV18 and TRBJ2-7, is NAGVMQNPRHLVRRRGQEARLRCSPMKGHSHVYWYRQLPEEGLKFMVYLQKENIIDESGMPKERFSAEFPKEGPSILRIQQVVRGDSAAYFCASSPPDSYEQYFGPGTRLTVT.

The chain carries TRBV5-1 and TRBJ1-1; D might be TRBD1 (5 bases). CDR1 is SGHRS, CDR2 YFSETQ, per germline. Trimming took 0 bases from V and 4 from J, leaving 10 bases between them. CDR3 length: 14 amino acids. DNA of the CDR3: TGCGCCAGCAGCTTGGAGGTCGGGGGCACTGAAGCTTTCTTT. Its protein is CASSLEVGGTEAFF.

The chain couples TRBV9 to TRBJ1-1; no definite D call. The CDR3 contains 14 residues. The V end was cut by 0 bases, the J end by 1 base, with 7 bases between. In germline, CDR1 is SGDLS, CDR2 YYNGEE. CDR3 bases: TGTGCCAGCAGCGTAGAGGTAGGGAACACTGAAGCTTTCTTT. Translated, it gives CASSVEVGNTEAFF.

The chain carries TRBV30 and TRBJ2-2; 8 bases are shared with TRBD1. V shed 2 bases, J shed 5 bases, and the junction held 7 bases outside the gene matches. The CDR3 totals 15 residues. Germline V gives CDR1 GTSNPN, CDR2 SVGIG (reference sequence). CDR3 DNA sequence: TGTGCCTGGAGTTCCGAGACAGGGGTAACCGGGGAGCTGTTTTTT. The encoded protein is CAWSSETGVTGELFF.

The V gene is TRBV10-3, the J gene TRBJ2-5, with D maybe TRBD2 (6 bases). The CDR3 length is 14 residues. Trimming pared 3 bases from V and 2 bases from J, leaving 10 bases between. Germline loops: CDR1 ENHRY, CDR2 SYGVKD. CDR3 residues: CAISDRGNQETQYF. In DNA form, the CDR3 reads TGTGCCATCAGTGATCGGGGGAATCAAGAGACCCAGTACTTC.

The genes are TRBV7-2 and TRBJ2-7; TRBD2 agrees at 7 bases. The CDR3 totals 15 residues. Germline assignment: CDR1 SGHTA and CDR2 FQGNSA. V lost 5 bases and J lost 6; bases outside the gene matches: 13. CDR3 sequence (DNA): TGTGCCAGCAGCCTCCTCGGGGGAGGGCTCAGCGAGCAGTACTTC. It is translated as CASSLLGGGLSEQYF.